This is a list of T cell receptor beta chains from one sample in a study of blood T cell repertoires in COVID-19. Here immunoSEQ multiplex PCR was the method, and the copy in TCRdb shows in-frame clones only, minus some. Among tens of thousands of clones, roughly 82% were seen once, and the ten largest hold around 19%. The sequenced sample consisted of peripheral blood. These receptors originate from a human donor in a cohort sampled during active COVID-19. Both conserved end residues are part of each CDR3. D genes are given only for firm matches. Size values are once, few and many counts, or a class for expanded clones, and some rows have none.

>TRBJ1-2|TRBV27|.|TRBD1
TGTGCCAGCACCCCACTGGGCGTCACAGACAGGGTGGCGAACTATGGCTACACCTTC
CASTPLGVTDRVANYGYTF
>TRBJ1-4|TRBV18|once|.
TGTGCCAGCTCACCACTTGGACAGACCTATGAAAAACTGTTTTTT
CASSPLGQTYEKLFF
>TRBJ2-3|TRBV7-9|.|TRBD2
TGTGCCAGCAGCTTAGTTTTAGCGGGGGCGCGGGGAGATACGCAGTATTTT
CASSLVLAGARGDTQYF
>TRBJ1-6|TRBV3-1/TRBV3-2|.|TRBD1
TGTGCCAGCAGCCAAGGGACAGGGGCTGTGGGTTCACCCCTCCACTTT
CASSQGTGAVGSPLHF
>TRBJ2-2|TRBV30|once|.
TGTGCCTGGAGTAAACGGGGGAGTGGCGGGGAGCTGTTTTTT
CAWSKRGSGGELFF
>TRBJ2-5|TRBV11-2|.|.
TGTGCCAGCAGCTTACCGGGTTTGGTAAGGGAGACCCAGTACTTC
CASSLPGLVRETQYF
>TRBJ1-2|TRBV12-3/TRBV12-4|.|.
TGTGCCAGCAGTTTCGCCGGCAGGTATGGCTACACCTTC
CASSFAGRYGYTF
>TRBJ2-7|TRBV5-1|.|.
TGCGCCAGCAGCCCGGACTGGTTTAGGGAGCAGTACTTC
CASSPDWFREQYF
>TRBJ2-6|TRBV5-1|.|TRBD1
TGCGCCAGCAGTAGGGGGACAGGGGGACCCTCTGGGGCCAACGTCCTGACTTTC
CASSRGTGGPSGANVLTF
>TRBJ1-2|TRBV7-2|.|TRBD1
TGTGCCAGCAGCTCATCCTCTACCGGGACAGGGGGCAGCGGCTACACCTTC
CASSSSSTGTGGSGYTF
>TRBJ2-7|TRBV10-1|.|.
TGCGCCAGCCCTACCTACGAGCAGTACTTC
CASPTYEQYF
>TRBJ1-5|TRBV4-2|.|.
TGTGCCAGCAGCCACGATCAGGGCAGCCAGCCCCAGCATTTT
CASSHDQGSQPQHF
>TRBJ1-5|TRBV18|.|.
TGTGCCAGCTCGCTCTTAGAGGATCAGCCCCAGCATTTT
CASSLLEDQPQHF
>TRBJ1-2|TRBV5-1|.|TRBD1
TGCGCCAGCAGCTTGGCCGGGACAGGGATTGGCTACACCTTC
CASSLAGTGIGYTF
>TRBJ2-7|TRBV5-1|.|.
TGCGCCAGCAGCTTGGACCCGAGCTCCTACGAGCAGTACTTC
CASSLDPSSYEQYF
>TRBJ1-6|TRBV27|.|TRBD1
TGTGCCAGCAGCCTTGGGACAGTTTCGTCACCCCTCCACTTT
CASSLGTVSSPLHF
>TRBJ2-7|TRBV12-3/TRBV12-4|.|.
TGTGCCAGCAGTTTCACGGACAGCTACGAGCAGTACTTC
CASSFTDSYEQYF
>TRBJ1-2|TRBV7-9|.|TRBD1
TGTGCCAGCAGCTTACTAGACAGGGGGCCCACAAGAAGTGGCTACACCTTC
CASSLLDRGPTRSGYTF
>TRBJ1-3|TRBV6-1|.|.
TGTGCCAGCAGTGAAGCCCATTTGTGGGGAGATGGAAACACCATATATTTT
CASSEAHLWGDGNTIYF
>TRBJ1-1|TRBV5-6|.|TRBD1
TGTGCCAGCAGCTTACGAGGACAGGCTAGGGGCACTGAAGCTTTCTTT
CASSLRGQARGTEAFF
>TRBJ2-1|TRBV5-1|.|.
TGCGCCAGCTCCGGGATGGGGTTGGATGAGCAGTTCTTC
CASSGMGLDEQFF
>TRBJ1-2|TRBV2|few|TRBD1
TGTGCCAGCAGCGCTCAGGGGGACTATGGCTACACCTTC
CASSAQGDYGYTF
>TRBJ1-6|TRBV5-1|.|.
TGCGCCAGCAGCCCCATCCAGACACGCTCGAATTCACCCCTCCACTTT
CASSPIQTRSNSPLHF
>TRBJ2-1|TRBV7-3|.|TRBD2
TGTGCCAGCAGCTCCCTGGGACTAGCGATCTACAATGAGCAGTTCTTC
CASSSLGLAIYNEQFF
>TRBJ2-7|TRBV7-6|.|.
TGTGCCAGCAGCTTAGACGCGGGCTACGAGCAGTACTTC
CASSLDAGYEQYF
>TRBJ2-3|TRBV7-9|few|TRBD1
TGTGCCAGTCAAGCACCGGGACAGGTAACAGATACGCAGTATTTT
CASQAPGQVTDTQYF
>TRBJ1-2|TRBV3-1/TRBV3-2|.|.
TGTGCCAGCAGCCAAGCCATCGGGGGAGGCACCTACACCTTC
CASSQAIGGGTYTF
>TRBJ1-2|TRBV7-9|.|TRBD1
TGTGCCAGCAGCTTCTCCCTACGTAGGACAGGGGCCTATGGCTACACCTTC
CASSFSLRRTGAYGYTF
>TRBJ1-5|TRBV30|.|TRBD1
TGTGCCTGGAGTGCGGGACAGGGGACAGCGAGTATCCAGCCCCAGCATTTT
CAWSAGQGTASIQPQHF
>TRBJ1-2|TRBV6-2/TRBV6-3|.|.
TGTGCCAGCAGATACAGGGCCGGGGATCATGGCTACACCTTC
CASRYRAGDHGYTF
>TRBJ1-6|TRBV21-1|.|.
TGTGCCAGCAGCAGAGAGGGACAGGAGAGCTCCTATAATTCACCCCTCCACTTT
CASSREGQESSYNSPLHF
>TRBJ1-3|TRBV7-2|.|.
TGTGCCAGCAGCTCGACTGGGGGGTCTGGAAACACCATATATTTT
CASSSTGGSGNTIYF
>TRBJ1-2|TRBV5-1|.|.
TGCGCCAGCAGCTTGGCGGGGACACCGAACTATGGCTACACCTTC
CASSLAGTPNYGYTF
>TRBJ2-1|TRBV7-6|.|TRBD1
TGTGCCAGCAGCTGGAGAGCGGGACAGGGGTTGGGCGATGAGCAGTTCTTC
CASSWRAGQGLGDEQFF
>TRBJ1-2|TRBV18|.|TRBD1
TGTGCCAGCTCACCAGGACAGGGAGAGGGCGGCTACACCTTC
CASSPGQGEGGYTF
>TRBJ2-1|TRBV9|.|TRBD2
TGTGCCAGCAGCGTAGCGGGGGGAATCGCAAATGAGCAGTTCTTC
CASSVAGGIANEQFF
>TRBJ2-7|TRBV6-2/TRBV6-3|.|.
TGTGCCAGCAGCTGGGGGCCGACCTACGAGCAGTACTTC
CASSWGPTYEQYF
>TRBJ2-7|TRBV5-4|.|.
TGTGCCAGCAGCTTGAACACGGGCTCCTACGAGCAGTACTTC
CASSLNTGSYEQYF
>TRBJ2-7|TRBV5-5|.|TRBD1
TGTGCCAGCTCGATACAGGGGCCCTCCTACGAGCAGTACTTC
CASSIQGPSYEQYF
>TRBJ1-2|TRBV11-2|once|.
TGTGCCAGCAGCTTAGATCGTTCAGGGATGAATGGCTACACCTTC
CASSLDRSGMNGYTF
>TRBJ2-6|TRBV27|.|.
TGTGCCAGCAGTTCCACGGGGAACTCTGGGGCCAACGTCCTGACTTTC
CASSSTGNSGANVLTF
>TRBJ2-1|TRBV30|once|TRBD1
TGTGCCTGGAGTGTACAGGGGGCTTATGAGCAGTTCTTC
CAWSVQGAYEQFF
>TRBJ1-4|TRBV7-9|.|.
TGTGCCAGCAGACGAGGGGGAATTAATGAAAAACTGTTTTTT
CASRRGGINEKLFF
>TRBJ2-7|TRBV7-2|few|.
TGTGCCAGCATGGGATGGTCGGGCAGGGGAGCCGAGCAGTACTTC
CASMGWSGRGAEQYF
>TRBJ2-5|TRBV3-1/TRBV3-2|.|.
TGTGCCAGCAGCCAAAGGGAGACTAGAGAGACCCAGTACTTC
CASSQRETRETQYF
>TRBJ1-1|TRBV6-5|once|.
TGTGCCAGCAGTTACGCCGACATGAACACTGAAGCTTTCTTT
CASSYADMNTEAFF
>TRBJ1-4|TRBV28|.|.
TGTGCCAGCAGTTTACTAACAGGGTCGGGGGGAAAACTGTTTTTT
CASSLLTGSGGKLFF
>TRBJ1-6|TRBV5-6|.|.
TGTGCCAGCAGCCCCCTCGGAGGGAGGAATTCACCCCTCCACTTT
CASSPLGGRNSPLHF
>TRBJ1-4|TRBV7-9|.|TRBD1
TGTGCCAGCAGCTCCGGGACAGGGGGTGAAAAACTGTTTTTT
CASSSGTGGEKLFF
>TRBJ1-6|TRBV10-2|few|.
TGCGCCAGCAGTGTATCAGGGGCGGATTCACCCCTCCACTTT
CASSVSGADSPLHF
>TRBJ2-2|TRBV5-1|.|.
TGCGCCAGCAGCGCTCAATCAGGGGACACCGGGGAGCTGTTTTTT
CASSAQSGDTGELFF
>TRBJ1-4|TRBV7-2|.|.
TGTGCCAGCAGCTTACGGGGGGAATCTAATGAAAAACTGTTTTTT
CASSLRGESNEKLFF
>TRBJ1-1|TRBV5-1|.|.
TGCGCCAGCAGCTTGGATGGCATAACCACTGAAGCTTTCTTT
CASSLDGITTEAFF
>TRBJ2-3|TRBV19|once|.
TGTGCCAGTAGTAGGGCCTTTAGCACAGATACGCAGTATTTT
CASSRAFSTDTQYF
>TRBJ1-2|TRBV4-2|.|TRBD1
TGTGCCAGCAGCCAAGGTATCCTGACAGGGGGGTTGAGTGGCTACACCTTC
CASSQGILTGGLSGYTF
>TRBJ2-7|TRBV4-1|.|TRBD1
TGCGCCAGCAGCTCAACAGGGGGCCCCAGCTCCTACGAGCAGTACTTC
CASSSTGGPSSYEQYF
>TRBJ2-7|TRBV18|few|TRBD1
TGTGCCAGCTCACGGATCGAGGGGGCCGAGGGCGAGCAGTACTTC
CASSRIEGAEGEQYF
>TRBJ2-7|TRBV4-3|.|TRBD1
TGCGCCAGCAGCCAAGGTCCCGGGACAGCCTCTTTCGAGCAGTACTTC
CASSQGPGTASFEQYF